This T cell receptor beta chain was sequenced during a study of T cell responses to AZD1222 COVID-19 vaccine. About the research overall: Recipients boosted at about 4 weeks or about 12 weeks are pooled. The study's findings and limits: Baseline antibody screening turned up just a handful of seropositive AZD1222 recipients. The sample set comprised mostly white British donors with more females, and clonal diversity was possibly underestimated.

TCRdb keeps only in-frame clones here, not all; method: immunoSEQ multiplex PCR. The data contain approximately 150,000 clones, under 95% of them seen just once; the ten biggest clones take up 5%. In the case of this clone: Its antigen is not known.

V was shortened by 6 bases and J by 1 base, with 10 bases between the two germline ends. The CDR3 consists of 13 residues. Germline CDR1 reads MNHEY; CDR2 reads SVGAGI. The receptor's source is an adult in good health. The chain links TRBV6-5 to TRBJ2-7; TRBD1 or TRBD2 may be the D gene (5 bases each). The sample was peripheral blood, taken on day 0 of AZD1222 vaccination. CDR3 nucleotide sequence: TGTGCCAGCAGGGGGACGGTTTCCTACGAGCAGTACTTC. This gives the protein CASRGTVSYEQYF.